This record looks at one TCR beta chain sequence and its context. Its antigen is not known. cDNA libraries of TCR beta carried unique molecular identifiers. The authors obtained 500,000 or so cDNA molecules from approximately 0.95 to 9.8 million T cells. TCRdb called the PCR reads again in MiXCR, with one record for every CDR3 protein. The sample lists roughly 730,000 distinct CDR3 sequences; 25% to 30% were seen once. The record originates from a study of post-analysis software for immune sequencing data. Study findings and constraints: Controls significantly exceeded multiple sclerosis patients in normalized Chao1 diversity. When patients were compared with controls, 4 or 5 TRBV segments were more frequent, TRBV5-6, TRBV5-1 and TRBV20-1 among them.

Germline-derived CDR1 and CDR2 are MGHRA and YSYEKL. Between the trimmed V and J ends, which lost 3 bases and 3 bases, there was a span of 10 bases. This CDR3 is built from 14 residues. The sequenced sample consisted of blood. The sequence derives from a girl aged 10-17 years with multiple sclerosis. The chain joins TRBV4-1 to TRBJ2-3, with a tentative D call TRBD2 (6 bases). The CDR3 DNA reads TGCGCCAGCAGCCAGGACTATCTGACAGATACGCAGTATTTT. Protein: CASSQDYLTDTQYF.